What follows are 29 T cell receptor beta chains derived from one specimen sequenced in a study of blood T cell repertoires in COVID-19. Sequenced by immunoSEQ multiplex PCR; TCRdb stores in-frame clones only, minus some. The sample gives some 300,000 clones, roughly 90% of which show up once; under 1.1% is in the top ten. The sample taken for sequencing was peripheral blood. Receptors were obtained from a woman aged 40 to 50 with COVID-19, enrolled during active disease.

Only one count was recorded for this clone. The V and J genes are TRBV6-6 and TRBJ1-3; D gene unclear. This CDR3 contains 16 residues. Per the germline V gene, CDR1 is MNHNY and CDR2 is SVGAGI (reference sequence). Trimming took 2 bases from V and 0 from J, leaving 11 bases between them. This chain's CDR3 is CASSYGRRSSGNTIYF. CDR3 bases: TGTGCCAGCAGTTACGGGAGACGATCCTCTGGAAACACCATATATTTT.

This sequence joins TRBV18 and TRBJ2-2, with 9 positions matching TRBD1. Germline values: CDR1 KGHSH, CDR2 LQKENI. The CDR3 loop spans 16 amino acids. With 3 bases clipped from V and 3 bases from J, the junction kept 5 bases outside the gene matches. CDR3 in DNA: TGTGCCAGCTCACCGAATAGACAGGGGGACACCGGGGAGCTGTTTTTT. Protein product: CASSPNRQGDTGELFF.

The chain couples TRBV9 to TRBJ2-2; D may be TRBD1 (6 bases). Germline CDR1 SGDLS, CDR2 YYNGEE. V lost 2 bases, J lost 0 bases, and 11 bases lay in between. CDR3 length: 16 residues. This chain's CDR3 is CASSVRQVTNTGELFF. The CDR3 nucleotides are TGTGCCAGCAGCGTGAGACAGGTTACGAACACCGGGGAGCTGTTTTTT.

The chain links TRBV30 to TRBJ1-1; D possibly corresponds to TRBD1 (5 bases). V lost 8 bases to trimming and J lost 4 bases, with 17 bases between them. CDR1 is GTSNPN, CDR2 SVGIG, per germline (reference sequence). The CDR3 spans 13 residues. The CDR3 bases are TGTGCCACCAGGGTTGGTGGGCCCACTGAAGCTTTCTTT. This codes for CATRVGGPTEAFF.

The chain employs TRBV5-6 and TRBJ1-5; TRBD1 matches 10 bases. From germline, CDR1 is SGHDT and CDR2 YYEEEE. CDR3 length: 15 residues. Trimming removed 6 bases from V and 3 bases from J; junction bases left unmatched: 6. The CDR3 sequence: CASTPGTGVNQPQHF. The CDR3, as DNA: TGTGCCAGCACCCCCGGGACAGGGGTCAATCAGCCCCAGCATTTT.

This chain uses TRBV10-3 with TRBJ2-7; perhaps TRBD2 as D (5 bases). CDR1 is ENHRY, CDR2 SYGVKD, per germline. V dropped 0 bases and J dropped 0 bases, with 15 bases sitting between them. The CDR3 runs 17 residues. In DNA form, the CDR3 reads TGTGCCATCAGTGAGTCACTAACCGGGGAAAGCTCCTACGAGCAGTACTTC. Its protein product is CAISESLTGESSYEQYF.

V is TRBV5-1 and J is TRBJ1-3, with D possibly TRBD1 on 6 matching bases. The CDR3 is 14 residues long. The V end was cut by 4 bases, the J end by 0 bases, with 8 bases between. CDR1 is SGHRS and CDR2 is YFSETQ in the germline V gene. CDR3 region: CASSRTVSGNTIYF. The CDR3 DNA reads as TGCGCCAGCAGCCGGACAGTCTCTGGAAACACCATATATTTT.

This clone was seen a few times. The chain carries TRBV28 and TRBJ2-2, with TRBD2 identical over 7 bases. CDR1 is MDHEN and CDR2 is SYDVKM in the germline V gene. Trimming cost V 5 bases and J 1 base; bases outside gene matches: 10. The CDR3 covers 17 residues. In DNA form, the CDR3 reads TGTGCCAGCAGTGGGGTAGAGACTAGCTGGAACACCGGGGAGCTGTTTTTT. Its protein is CASSGVETSWNTGELFF. The entire variable domain, with the rest obtained from reference TRBV28 and TRBJ2-2, is as follows: DVKVTQSSRYLVKRTGEKVFLECVQDMDHENMFWYRQDPGLGLRLIYFSYDVKMKEKGDIPEGYSVSREKKERFSLILESASTNQTSMYLCASSGVETSWNTGELFFGEGSRLTVL.

V gene TRBV19 combines with J gene TRBJ1-1; TRBD1 matches at 11 bases. V trimming: 3 bases; J trimming: 7 bases; junction bases outside the gene matches: 1. This CDR3 has 13 amino acids. Germline V gives CDR1 LNHDA, CDR2 SQIVND (reference sequence). The CDR3 nucleotides read TGTGCCAGTAGTATCGGGACAGGGGGTGAAGCTTTCTTT. Translated, it gives CASSIGTGGEAFF.

This chain links TRBV5-1 with TRBJ2-2; 7 bases are a match to TRBD1. The CDR3 runs to 15 residues. From germline, CDR1 is SGHRS and CDR2 YFSETQ. V gave up 4 bases and J gave up 6 bases; unmatched junction bases: 9. The CDR3 nucleotides are TGCGCCAGCAGCCGTGAGACAGGGATCGCCGGGGAGCTGTTTTTT. Protein: CASSRETGIAGELFF.

V is TRBV18 and J is TRBJ1-5; unclear D gene. CDR1 is KGHSH, CDR2 LQKENI, per germline. Trimming shortened V by 5 bases and J by 3 bases, and 11 bases separated the two germline ends. This CDR3 contains 14 residues. CDR3 nucleotides: TGTGCCAGCTCAAGCGGATCCCCCAATCAGCCCCAGCATTTT. This codes for CASSSGSPNQPQHF.

The chain combines TRBV14 with TRBJ2-1; maybe TRBD2 (5 bases). The CDR3 has 16 residues. With 5 bases removed from V and 10 bases from J, the gap between germline ends came to 24 bases. The germline gives CDR1 SGHDN, CDR2 FVKESK. CDR3 sequence reads: CASSYIAGNRALEQFF. CDR3 nucleotide sequence: TGTGCCAGCAGCTACATTGCCGGGAACAGAGCTTTGGAGCAGTTCTTC.

The chain joins TRBV28 to TRBJ2-1; 10 positions agree with TRBD1. Germline trimming cut 4 bases from V and 4 bases from J; bases unmatched to any gene: 4. The CDR3 consists of 15 residues. CDR1 and CDR2 (germline): MDHEN, SYDVKM. CDR3 sequence reads: CASSSGTGEYNEQFF. DNA of the CDR3: TGTGCCAGCAGTTCCGGGACAGGGGAATACAATGAGCAGTTCTTC.

CDR3 residues: CASSVGPGSSYEQYF. CDR3 coding DNA: TGTGCCAGCAGCGTAGGTCCGGGAAGCTCCTACGAGCAGTACTTC. The chain combines TRBV9 with TRBJ2-7; a possible D gene is TRBD2 (5 bases). Germline CDR1 is SGDLS and CDR2 is YYNGEE. The V gene lost 0 bases and the J gene lost 0 bases, with 10 bases spanning the gap. This CDR3 is built from 15 residues.

This rearrangement joins TRBV6-6 to TRBJ2-1, with 9 bases identical to TRBD2. Germline V gene lookup returns CDR1 MNHNY and CDR2 SVGAGI (reference sequence). The V segment lost 6 bases and the J segment 4 bases; nucleotides outside the gene matches: 7. The CDR3 covers 15 residues. CDR3 residues: CASSDLAGAYNEQFF. In DNA, the CDR3 is TGTGCCAGCAGCGATTTAGCGGGAGCATACAATGAGCAGTTCTTC.

This chain joins TRBV7-3 and TRBJ2-2; TRBD2 agrees at 11 bases. This CDR3 has 21 amino acids. Germline V gives CDR1 SGHTA, CDR2 FQGTGA. The V segment lost 5 bases and the J segment 0 bases; nucleotides outside the gene matches: 17. This CDR3 is CASSLFGLNPTSGANTGELFF. The CDR3 coding sequence is TGTGCCAGCAGCCTTTTTGGTTTAAACCCGACTAGCGGGGCGAACACCGGGGAGCTGTTTTTT.

The chain has TRBV6-2 or TRBV6-3 and TRBJ1-1; a possible D gene is TRBD1 (5 bases). Germline V gene sequence: CDR1 MNHEY, CDR2 SVGEGT. This CDR3 contains 13 residues. The V end lost 1 base, the J end lost 7 bases, and 10 bases lay between the germline ends. CDR3 DNA: TGTGCCAGCAGTTACTGGGGCCCTAATGAAGCTTTCTTT. Its translation: CASSYWGPNEAFF.

This clone was detected only a few times. This chain connects TRBV10-3 to TRBJ2-1; the D gene is possibly TRBD2 (6 bases). CDR3 length: 16 amino acids. V dropped 4 bases and J dropped 7 bases, with 20 bases sitting between them. Germline values: CDR1 ENHRY, CDR2 SYGVKD. CDR3 DNA: TGTGCCATCAGTGGGCATGCGGGACTCAGCGGGAATGAGCAGTTCTTC. Translated: CAISGHAGLSGNEQFF.

The chain carries TRBV10-3 and TRBJ1-6; a possible D gene is TRBD1 (6 bases). Germline V gene data show CDR1 as ENHRY and CDR2 as SYGVKD. Trimming took 6 bases from V and 5 from J, leaving 11 bases between them. The CDR3 is 14 residues long. CDR3 loop: CAIRGGANNSPLHF. CDR3 DNA: TGTGCCATCAGGGGGGGGGCAAATAATTCACCCCTCCACTTT.

CDR3 nucleotide sequence: TGTGCCAGCAGCAACGGGGGGGGGAAGTATGGCTACACCTTC. Its translation is CASSNGGGKYGYTF. The gene calls are TRBV5-4 and TRBJ1-2; D may be TRBD1 (5 bases). CDR1 and CDR2 (germline): SGHNT, YYREEE (reference sequence). The V end was cut by 4 bases, the J end by 5 bases, with 15 bases between. This CDR3 is 14 amino acids long.

The chain combines TRBV30 with TRBJ1-6, with unresolved D. The CDR3 is 15 amino acids. With 0 bases removed from V and 5 bases from J, the gap between germline ends came to 11 bases. Germline V gene lookup returns CDR1 GTSNPN and CDR2 SVGIG (reference sequence). The CDR3 DNA sequence: TGTGCCTGGAGTGTAGAGAATTTCGATAATTCACCCCTCCACTTT. It specifies CAWSVENFDNSPLHF.

The V and J genes are TRBV18 and TRBJ1-1; D possibly corresponds to TRBD1 (5 bases). The CDR3 covers 13 residues. Germline lookup yields CDR1 KGHSH and CDR2 LQKENI. Trimming took 5 bases from V and 3 from J, leaving 10 bases between them. The CDR3 region has the DNA TGTGCCAGCTCATCCAGGGCGGACACTGAAGCTTTCTTT. It encodes CASSSRADTEAFF.

The CDR3 DNA is TGTGCCTGGAGTGCCGGAGTCTCTGGAAACACCATATATTTT. Its translation: CAWSAGVSGNTIYF. This sequence joins TRBV30 and TRBJ1-3; D is unresolved. The V and J ends lost 1 base and 0 bases respectively, with 7 bases between them. The germline V gene encodes CDR1 GTSNPN and CDR2 SVGIG (reference sequence). This CDR3 is built from 14 residues.

This clone was seen a few times. The rearrangement joins TRBV29-1 to TRBJ1-1, with D maybe TRBD1 (6 bases). The germline V and J ends were trimmed by 6 bases and 3 bases, with 14 bases remaining between them. From germline, CDR1 is SQVTM and CDR2 ANQGSEA. The CDR3 totals 13 residues. CDR3 protein: CSVTDRLYTEAFF. For the CDR3, the DNA is TGCAGCGTGACCGACAGGTTATACACTGAAGCTTTCTTT.

V is TRBV11-2 and J is TRBJ1-1, with no clear D. Looked up from germline, CDR1 is SGHAT and CDR2 is FQNNGV. This CDR3 spans 14 amino acids. Trimming removed 6 bases from V and 5 bases from J, with 16 bases in between. CDR3 nucleotide sequence: TGTGCCAGCAGGACAACTCGGAGGGTGACTGAAGCTTTCTTT. It encodes CASRTTRRVTEAFF.

This sequence joins TRBV4-3 and TRBJ1-2; D not certain. From germline, CDR1 is LGHNA and CDR2 YSLEER. CDR3 length: 14 amino acids. V was clipped by 1 base and J by 6 bases, with 12 bases between them. Here the CDR3 reads CASSQVGQDDGYTF. CDR3 in DNA: TGCGCCAGCAGCCAAGTGGGCCAGGATGATGGCTACACCTTC.

This rearrangement joins TRBV7-2 to TRBJ2-2; TRBD2 aligns across 12 bases. CDR1 is SGHTA, CDR2 FQGNSA, per germline. The V gene end was trimmed by 5 bases and the J gene end by 5 bases; junction bases not matched to a gene: 9. The CDR3 extends over 17 amino acids. The CDR3 sequence is CASSRDVLAGGTGELFF. CDR3 nucleotide sequence: TGTGCCAGCAGCCGTGATGTGCTAGCGGGGGGGACCGGGGAGCTGTTTTTT.

The rearrangement links TRBV7-2 to TRBJ2-1, with 10 bases identical to TRBD1. Germline CDR1 SGHTA, CDR2 FQGNSA. This CDR3 is 15 amino acids long. V lost 5 bases, J lost 7 bases, and 8 bases stayed unmatched. In nucleotides, the CDR3 is TGTGCCAGCAGCCCAAGGACAGGGGGGGTGAATGAGCAGTTCTTC. It codes for CASSPRTGGVNEQFF. Complete variable domain (other parts from reference TRBV7-2 and TRBJ2-1): GAGVSQSPSNKVTEKGKDVELRCDPISGHTALYWYRQSLGQGLEFLIYFQGNSAPDKSGLPSDRFSAERTGGSVSTLTIQRTQQEDSAVYLCASSPRTGGVNEQFFGPGTRLTVL.

The V and J genes are TRBV18 and TRBJ1-3; D is ambiguous. CDR1 is KGHSH and CDR2 is LQKENI in the germline V gene. With 3 bases removed from V and 0 bases from J, the gap between germline ends came to 9 bases. CDR3 size: 15 residues. The CDR3 DNA reads as TGTGCCAGCTCACCGGCGGATCACTCTGGAAACACCATATATTTT. Protein: CASSPADHSGNTIYF.